This T cell receptor (beta chain) was profiled in a study of human T cells and chemical hapten exposure. Across the whole study: Chiefly women, the patients showed alopecia areata, totalis or universalis.

Time point of the sample: pre-sensitization, week 0. Treatment defined: therapeutic diphenylcyclopropenone sensitization with weekly scalp DPC. Study-wide results and caveats: The number of TCRs over 1 in 1000 frequency stayed unchanged after DPC.

Original methodology: The number of TCRs in each sample had a median of approximately 96,000 and spanned roughly 23,224 to 750,000. TCRdb re-derived calls from the RACE reads in MiXCR, one entry per CDR3 protein. In this record, the V and J calls reflect TCRdb's handling and not the investigators' own analysis. The sample has about 120,000 distinct CDR3 sequences, roughly 14% seen once. This clonotype appeared many times. Its matching antigen is unknown. With V trimmed by 5 bases and J by 4 bases, 16 bases remained unmatched. Germline assignment: CDR1 DFQATT and CDR2 SNEGSKA (reference sequence). CDR3 size: 16 residues.

The sample was whole blood, taken in connection with sensitization to the hapten diphenylcyclopropenone (DPC). This sequence originates from a woman between 18 and 29 years old with alopecia areata. Some clones in this sample may be carry-over from other donors' samples. This chain joins TRBV20-1 and TRBJ2-7; 8 nucleotides match TRBD2. The CDR3 region has the DNA TGCAGTGCTGCAAGTCCCGGGAGGGGGGGCCTTTACGAGCAGTACTTC. Translating gives CSAASPGRGGLYEQYF.